This T cell receptor (beta chain) was recovered during a study of blood T cell repertoires in COVID-19. Authors' methods: Amplification with reference gene primers provided the estimates of nucleated cell counts. Clones were sequenced by immunoSEQ multiplex PCR, and TCRdb holds only the in-frame ones, with some missing. Clone size and the V and J calls come from that table; the DNA yielded D and trimming. The sample carries some 320,000 clones, 85% recorded once. The ends were cut back, 1 base at V and 10 bases at J, with 19 bases in the middle. Per the germline V gene, CDR1 is LNHNV and CDR2 is YYDKDF (reference sequence). CDR3 length equals 15 residues.

This chain links TRBV15 with TRBJ1-1; the D gene is possibly TRBD1 (6 bases). Sample: peripheral blood. This TCR came from a human donor in a cohort sampled during active COVID-19. The CDR3 sequence: CATSRGGGDIPGAFF. The CDR3 DNA reads as TGTGCCACCAGCAGAGGGGGAGGGGACATTCCAGGAGCTTTCTTT.